This T cell receptor (beta chain) was obtained from a study of shared clonotypes between healthy human individuals. General study results and limits: The four-donor shared clonotypes exceeded non-shared clonotypes in generation probability, with non-shared ones scoring lower. Genetic and exposure-history diversity was limited by the few donors.

The table came from immunoSEQ multiplex PCR; TCRdb's copy has only in-frame clones and leaves some out. The sample includes over 2 million clones, approximately 95% seen only once; the top ten take 0.13%. This CDR3 is 17 amino acids long. CDR1 is SSHAT, CDR2 FNYEAQ, per germline (reference sequence). To note about this clone: Its target is not known. Sequence at one end of the junction differs from germline and may be a read error.

Donors had no recently reported acute infections or vaccinations and were HIV-negative. This rearrangement joins TRBV7-7 to TRBJ1-2; D is uncertain. The sequence was collected from a man aged 18 to 29 in good health. Sequencing used naive CD4+ T cells sorted from blood. Subset reported: CD45RA+ positively selected. The CDR3 DNA reads TGTGCTAGCAGCCTCACAGTACCGATCTTAATAAACTATGGCTACACCTTC. This sequence encodes CASSLTVPILINYGYTF.